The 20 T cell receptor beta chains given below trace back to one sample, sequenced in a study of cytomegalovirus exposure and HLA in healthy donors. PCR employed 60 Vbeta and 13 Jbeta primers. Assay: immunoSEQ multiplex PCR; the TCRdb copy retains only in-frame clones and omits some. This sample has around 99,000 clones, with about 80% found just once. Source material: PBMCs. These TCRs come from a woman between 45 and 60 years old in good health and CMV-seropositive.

The CDR3 DNA reads TGTGCCAGTAGTATAGGGGGGGGGACTAGCGGGTCCTCCGAGACCCAGTACTTC. Residues: CASSIGGGTSGSSETQYF. The V and J genes are TRBV19 and TRBJ2-5, with 12 bases lining up with TRBD2. The ends lost 1 base at V and 5 bases at J; junction bases unmatched: 11. This CDR3 is 18 amino acids long. Germline CDR1 reads LNHDA; CDR2 reads SQIVND (reference sequence).

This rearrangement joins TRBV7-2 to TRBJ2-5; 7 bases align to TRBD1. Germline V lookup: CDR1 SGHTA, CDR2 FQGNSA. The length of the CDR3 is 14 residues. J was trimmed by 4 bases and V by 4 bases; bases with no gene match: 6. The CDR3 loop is CASSSTGISETQYF. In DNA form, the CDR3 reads TGTGCCAGCAGCTCGACAGGGATTTCAGAGACCCAGTACTTC. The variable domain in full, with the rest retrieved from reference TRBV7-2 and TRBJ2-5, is GAGVSQSPSNKVTEKGKDVELRCDPISGHTALYWYRQSLGQGLEFLIYFQGNSAPDKSGLPSDRFSAERTGGSVSTLTIQRTQQEDSAVYLCASSSTGISETQYFGPGTRLLVL.

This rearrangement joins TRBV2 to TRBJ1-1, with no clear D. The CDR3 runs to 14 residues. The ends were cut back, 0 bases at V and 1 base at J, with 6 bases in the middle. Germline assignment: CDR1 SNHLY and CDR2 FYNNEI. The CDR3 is CASSEARRNTEAFF. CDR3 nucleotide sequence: TGTGCCAGCAGTGAAGCTCGGAGGAACACTGAAGCTTTCTTT.

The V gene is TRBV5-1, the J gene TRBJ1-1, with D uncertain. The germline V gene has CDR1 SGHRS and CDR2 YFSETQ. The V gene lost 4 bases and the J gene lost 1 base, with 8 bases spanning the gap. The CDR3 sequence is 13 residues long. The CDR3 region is CASSVDGNTEAFF. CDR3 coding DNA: TGCGCCAGCAGCGTGGACGGGAACACTGAAGCTTTCTTT.

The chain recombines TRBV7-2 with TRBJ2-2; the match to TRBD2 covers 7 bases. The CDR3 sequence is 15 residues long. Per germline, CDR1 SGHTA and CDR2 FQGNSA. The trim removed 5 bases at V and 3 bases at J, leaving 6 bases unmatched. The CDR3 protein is CASSLLAADTGELFF. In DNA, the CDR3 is TGTGCCAGCAGCCTTCTAGCGGCGGACACCGGGGAGCTGTTTTTT.

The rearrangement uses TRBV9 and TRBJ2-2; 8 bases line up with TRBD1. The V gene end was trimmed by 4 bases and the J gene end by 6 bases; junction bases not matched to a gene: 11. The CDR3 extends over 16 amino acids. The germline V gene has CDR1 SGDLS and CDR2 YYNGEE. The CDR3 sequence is CASSPRGQGYSGELFF. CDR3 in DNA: TGTGCCAGCAGCCCGAGAGGACAGGGTTATTCCGGGGAGCTGTTTTTT.

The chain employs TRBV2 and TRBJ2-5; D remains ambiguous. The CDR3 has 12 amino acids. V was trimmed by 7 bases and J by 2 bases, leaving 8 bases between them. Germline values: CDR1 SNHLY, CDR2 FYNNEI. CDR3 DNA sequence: TGTGCCAGCAAAAGCGCTCAAGAGACCCAGTACTTC. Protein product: CASKSAQETQYF.

This CDR3 is CASTNRESSYNEQFF. DNA of the CDR3: TGTGCCAGTACCAACAGGGAGAGCTCCTACAATGAGCAGTTCTTC. The chain recombines TRBV19 with TRBJ2-1; the D gene is possibly TRBD1 (6 bases). CDR1 and CDR2 from the germline V gene are LNHDA and SQIVND (reference sequence). The V and J ends lost 7 bases and 0 bases respectively, with 13 bases between them. The CDR3 has 15 amino acids.

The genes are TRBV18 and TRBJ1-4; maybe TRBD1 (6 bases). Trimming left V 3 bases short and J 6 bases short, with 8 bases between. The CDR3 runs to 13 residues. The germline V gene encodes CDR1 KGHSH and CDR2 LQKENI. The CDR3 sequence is CASSPQGHEKLFF. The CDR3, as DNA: TGTGCCAGCTCACCCCAGGGGCATGAAAAACTGTTTTTT. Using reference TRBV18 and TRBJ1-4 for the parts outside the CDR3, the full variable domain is NAGVMQNPRHLVRRRGQEARLRCSPMKGHSHVYWYRQLPEEGLKFMVYLQKENIIDESGMPKERFSAEFPKEGPSILRIQQVVRGDSAAYFCASSPQGHEKLFFGSGTQLSVL.

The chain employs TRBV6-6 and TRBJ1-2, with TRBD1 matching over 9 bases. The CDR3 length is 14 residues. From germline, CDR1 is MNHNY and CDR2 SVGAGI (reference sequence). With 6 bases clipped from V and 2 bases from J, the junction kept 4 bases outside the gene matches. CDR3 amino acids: CASRADRGNYGYTF. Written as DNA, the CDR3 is TGTGCCAGCAGAGCCGACAGGGGGAACTATGGCTACACCTTC.

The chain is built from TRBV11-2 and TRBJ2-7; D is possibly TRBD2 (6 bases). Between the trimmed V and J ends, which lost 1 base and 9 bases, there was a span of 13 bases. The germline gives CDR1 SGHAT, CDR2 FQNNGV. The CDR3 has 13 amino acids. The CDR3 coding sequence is TGTGCCAGCAGCTTAGGTAGGGCTAGCGCGCAGTACTTC. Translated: CASSLGRASAQYF.

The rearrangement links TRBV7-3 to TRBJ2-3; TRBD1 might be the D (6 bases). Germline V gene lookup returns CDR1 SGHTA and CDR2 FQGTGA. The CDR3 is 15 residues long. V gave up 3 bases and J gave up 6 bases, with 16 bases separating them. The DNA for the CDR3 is TGTGCCAGCAGCTTGGGGACAACGAGGAGGGATACGCAGTATTTT. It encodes CASSLGTTRRDTQYF.

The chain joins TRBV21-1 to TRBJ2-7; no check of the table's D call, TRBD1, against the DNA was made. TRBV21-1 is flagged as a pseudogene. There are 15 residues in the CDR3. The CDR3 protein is CASSKEIQSPYEQYF. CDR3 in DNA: TGTGCCAGCAGCAAAGAGATACAGTCCCCCTACGAGCAGTACTTC.

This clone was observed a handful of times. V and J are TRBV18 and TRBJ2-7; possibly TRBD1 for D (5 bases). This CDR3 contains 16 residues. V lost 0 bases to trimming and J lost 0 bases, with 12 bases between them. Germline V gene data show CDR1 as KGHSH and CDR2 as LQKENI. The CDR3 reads CASSPPGRVPSYEQYF. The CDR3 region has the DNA TGTGCCAGCTCACCACCGGGCAGGGTCCCCTCCTACGAGCAGTACTTC.

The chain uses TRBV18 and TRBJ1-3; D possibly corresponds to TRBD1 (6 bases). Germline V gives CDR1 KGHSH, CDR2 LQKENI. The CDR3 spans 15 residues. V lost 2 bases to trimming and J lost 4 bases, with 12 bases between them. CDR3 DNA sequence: TGTGCCAGCTCACCATTGGGGGCATCGGGAAACACCATATATTTT. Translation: CASSPLGASGNTIYF. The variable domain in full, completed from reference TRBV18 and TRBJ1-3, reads NAGVMQNPRHLVRRRGQEARLRCSPMKGHSHVYWYRQLPEEGLKFMVYLQKENIIDESGMPKERFSAEFPKEGPSILRIQQVVRGDSAAYFCASSPLGASGNTIYFGEGSWLTVV.

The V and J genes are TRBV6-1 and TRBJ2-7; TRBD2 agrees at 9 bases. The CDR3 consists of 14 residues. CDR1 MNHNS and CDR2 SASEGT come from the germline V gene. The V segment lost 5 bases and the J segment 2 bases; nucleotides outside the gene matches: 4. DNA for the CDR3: TGTGCCAGCAGTTCGGGACTAGCCGCCTACGAGCAGTACTTC. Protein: CASSSGLAAYEQYF.

DNA of the CDR3: TGTGCCAGCAGCCTTTTATACAATGAGCAGTTCTTC. Translated, it gives CASSLLYNEQFF. This rearrangement joins TRBV6-1 to TRBJ2-1, with D unclear. CDR3 length: 12 residues. Germline assignment: CDR1 MNHNS and CDR2 SASEGT. The V end lost 6 bases, the J end lost 4 bases, and 7 bases lay between the germline ends.

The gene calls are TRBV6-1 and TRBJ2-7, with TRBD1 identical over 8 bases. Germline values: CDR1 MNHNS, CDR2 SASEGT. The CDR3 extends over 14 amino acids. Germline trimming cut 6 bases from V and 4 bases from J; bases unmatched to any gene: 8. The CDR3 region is CASRIRDRSYEQYF. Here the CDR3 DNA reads TGTGCCAGCAGAATCCGGGACAGGTCTTACGAGCAGTACTTC.

The CDR3 region has the DNA TGTGCCAGCAGTCCGGAAATTGACAGCTCAGATACGCAGTATTTT. Translating it yields CASSPEIDSSDTQYF. V and J are TRBV2 and TRBJ2-3; D might be TRBD1 (5 bases). The CDR3 runs to 15 residues. Deletions cut 5 bases from V and 4 bases from J, with 16 bases between. Germline V gene lookup returns CDR1 SNHLY and CDR2 FYNNEI. Filled out from reference TRBV2 and TRBJ2-3, the complete variable domain reads EPEVTQTPSHQVTQMGQEVILRCVPISNHLYFYWYRQILGQKVEFLVSFYNNEISEKSEIFDDQFSVERPDGSNFTLKIRSTKLEDSAMYFCASSPEIDSSDTQYFGPGTRLTVL.

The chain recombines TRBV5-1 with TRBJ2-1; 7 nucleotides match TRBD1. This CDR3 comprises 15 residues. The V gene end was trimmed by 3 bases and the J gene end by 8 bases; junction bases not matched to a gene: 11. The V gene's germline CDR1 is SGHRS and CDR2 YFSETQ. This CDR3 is CASSSGQALTDEQFF. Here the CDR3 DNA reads TGCGCCAGCAGCTCTGGACAGGCCCTCACGGATGAGCAGTTCTTC. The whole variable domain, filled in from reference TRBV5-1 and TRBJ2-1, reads KAGVTQTPRYLIKTRGQQVTLSCSPISGHRSVSWYQQTPGQGLQFLFEYFSETQRNKGNFPGRFSGRQFSNSRSEMNVSTLELGDSALYLCASSSGQALTDEQFFGPGTRLTVL.